The 24 T cell receptor beta chains below all came from one sample that was sequenced in a study of tumor and adjacent non-tumor tissue in lung cancer. RNA was extracted from bulk tissue without any cell sorting. The normal lung tissue was taken more than 3 cm from the tumor edge. The library came from three nested PCR rounds adapted from ARM-PCR protocols. TCRdb itself ran the multiplex PCR reads through MiXCR, one entry per CDR3 protein. The sample has 50,000 to 60,000 distinct CDR3 sequences, about 70% seen once; the top ten hold more than 20%. Sequencing input: distant non-tumor lung tissue. The receptor source for this set is a woman aged 55-70 years with non-small cell lung cancer.

J is TRBJ1-2 and V is TRBV29-1; 8 nucleotides agree with TRBD1. In germline, CDR1 is SQVTM, CDR2 ANQGSEA. The CDR3 spans 15 residues. The V segment lost 0 bases and the J segment 9 bases; nucleotides outside the gene matches: 12. The CDR3 loop is CSVEDRQGRMGCYTF. The CDR3 nucleotides are TGCAGCGTTGAAGATCGACAGGGGCGGATGGGTTGCTACACCTTC.

About this clonotype: One junction end disagrees with the germline gene, perhaps due to a read error. The rearrangement joins TRBV10-1 to TRBJ2-3; the D gene is possibly TRBD1 (5 bases). The CDR3 is 16 amino acids. Germline V CDR1 and CDR2: WNHNN, SYGVQD (reference sequence). Here the CDR3 reads CASRALGRANTDTQYF. The CDR3 DNA is TGTGCCAGCAGGGCCCTCGGCAGGGCTAACACAGATACGCAGTATTTT.

As for this clonotype: A much larger clonotype is one base distant, so this may be a read error. CDR3 in DNA: TGCAGTGCTACGATGAGGACGGATGGCTACACCTTC. This sequence encodes CSATMRTDGYTF. The chain recombines TRBV20-1 with TRBJ1-2; no clear D gene. The CDR3 length is 12 residues. Trimming took off 4 bases at V and 6 bases at J, with 12 bases between the two ends. From germline, CDR1 is DFQATT and CDR2 SNEGSKA (reference sequence).

This clonotype was observed a handful of times. No conserved phenylalanine or tryptophan is present at the end of the CDR3, so a read error is the likely explanation. The chain employs TRBV29-1 and TRBJ2-1; D is undetermined. Trimming pared 3 bases from V and 9 bases from J, leaving 9 bases between. The CDR3 spans 11 residues. The V gene's germline CDR1 is SQVTM and CDR2 ANQGSEA. The CDR3 DNA follows: TGCAGCGTTGATAATAGAGGTGAGCAGTTCCTC. Translated: CSVDNRGEQFL.

This clonotype is judged medium-sized (0.01 to 0.1%). The chain employs TRBV4-1 and TRBJ1-4; 7 bases are a match to TRBD1. V lost 3 bases and J lost 0; bases outside the gene matches: 1. Germline CDR1 is MGHRA and CDR2 is YSYEKL. The CDR3 loop spans 15 amino acids. CDR3 in amino acids: CASSQTGTTNEKLFF. In DNA form, the CDR3 reads TGCGCCAGCAGCCAGACAGGGACAACTAATGAAAAACTGTTTTTT.

This clonotype was seen just once. The chain is built from TRBV5-5 and TRBJ2-5; D could derive from TRBD1 or TRBD2 (6 bases each). Germline V gene lookup returns CDR1 SGHKS and CDR2 YYEKEE (reference sequence). CDR3 length: 17 residues. Trimming removed 9 bases at V and 5 bases at J, with 29 bases between. The CDR3 loop reads CAKSPGDRGDNTETQYF. CDR3 in DNA: TGTGCCAAAAGCCCGGGCGATAGGGGGGATAATACGGAGACCCAGTACTTC.

This clonotype came up a few times. The V gene is TRBV19, the J gene TRBJ2-7, with TRBD1 as a possible D gene (6 bases). The V gene's germline CDR1 is LNHDA and CDR2 SQIVND (reference sequence). V was trimmed by 10 bases and J by 3 bases, leaving 16 bases between them. CDR3 size: 13 residues. The CDR3 DNA is TGTGCCAATCGAACAGGGAGAGGCTACGAGCAGTACTTC. Translation: CANRTGRGYEQYF. The variable domain in full, completed from reference TRBV19 and TRBJ2-7, reads DGGITQSPKYLFRKEGQNVTLSCEQNLNHDAMYWYRQDPGQGLRLIYYSQIVNDFQKGDIAEGYSVSREKKESFPLTVTSAQKNPTAFYLCANRTGRGYEQYFGPGTRLTVT.

This clonotype ranks as medium-sized. The chain joins TRBV11-2 to TRBJ1-4; 11 bases match TRBD1. Germline values: CDR1 SGHAT, CDR2 FQNNGV. Trimming took 5 bases from V and 7 from J; bases not matched to a gene: 6. The CDR3 spans 15 residues. CDR3 amino acids: CASSATGTGGEKLFF. The CDR3 DNA reads TGTGCCAGCAGCGCGACCGGGACAGGGGGTGAAAAACTGTTTTTT.

This clonotype was picked up a small number of times. One end of the junction fails to match germline, which may point to a read error. V gene TRBV28 combines with J gene TRBJ1-1, with D unresolved. This CDR3 comprises 18 residues. CDR1 and CDR2 from the germline V gene are MDHEN and SYDVKM. The CDR3 sequence is CASSFGVPYPVLNTEALF. The CDR3 bases are TGTGCCAGCAGTTTCGGGGTTCCCTATCCGGTTTTGAACACTGAAGCTTTATTT.

Concerning this clonotype: The conserved phenylalanine or tryptophan normally closing the CDR3 is absent here, so this likely arose from a read error. The limits of the CDR3 on the DNA are not certain, so only TCRdb's listed CDR3 is given. The rearrangement links TRBV10-3 to TRBJ2-4; the table's TRBD1 call for D was not verified on the DNA. 17 amino acids form the CDR3, both terminal residues included. Germline CDR1 and CDR2: ENHRY and SYGVKD. The CDR3 spells CAISESGDRNAKNIQYL.

The chain carries TRBV2 and TRBJ1-2; D remains unclear. Germline V CDR1 and CDR2: SNHLY, FYNNEI. The CDR3 spans 14 residues. V gave up 3 bases and J gave up 4 bases, with 12 bases separating them. DNA for the CDR3: TGTGCCAGCAGTGATCCGGTGACCGCCTATGGCTACACCTTC. Translating gives CASSDPVTAYGYTF.

The chain joins TRBV4-1 to TRBJ1-2; 9 nucleotides agree with TRBD1. J lost 13 bases, V lost 3 bases, and 21 bases had no gene match. This CDR3 is built from 17 residues. Germline V gene data show CDR1 as MGHRA and CDR2 as YSYEKL. The CDR3: CASSHVSRTGAYYSFTF. The CDR3 nucleotides read TGCGCCAGCAGCCACGTATCTAGGACAGGGGCCTATTATAGCTTCACCTTC.

This clonotype is a singleton in its sample. Mismatch with germline at one junction end may stem from a read error. The chain combines TRBV4-3 with TRBJ2-6, with D maybe TRBD2 (5 bases). Germline V gives CDR1 LGHNA, CDR2 YSLEER. The CDR3 length is 15 residues. In DNA, the CDR3 is TGCCCCAGCAGCCTAGGAGGCTCTGGGGCCAACGTCCTGACTTTC. Residues: CPSSLGGSGANVLTF.

The chain's CDR3 is CASTENRAFQETQYF. DNA for the CDR3: TGTGCCAGCACTGAGAATCGAGCGTTCCAAGAGACCCAGTACTTC. This rearrangement joins TRBV6-1 to TRBJ2-5; D unclear. This CDR3 spans 15 amino acids. Germline CDR1 is MNHNS and CDR2 is SASEGT. Trimming cost V 7 bases and J 1 base, with 16 bases left between them.

This clonotype appeared many times. The gene calls are TRBV5-1 and TRBJ2-1; TRBD2 is a possible D gene (6 bases). Looked up from germline, CDR1 is SGHRS and CDR2 is YFSETQ. The CDR3 is made up of 14 amino acids. V was trimmed by 2 bases and J by 5 bases, leaving 11 bases between them. The CDR3 loop reads CASSLGGVNNEQFF. The CDR3 bases are TGCGCCAGCAGCTTAGGAGGGGTAAACAATGAGCAGTTCTTC.

Concerning this clonotype: One junction end disagrees with the germline gene, perhaps due to a read error. V is TRBV11-2 and J is TRBJ1-1; D uncertain. The CDR3 runs 15 residues. From germline, CDR1 is SGHAT and CDR2 FQNNGV. CDR3 sequence: CASILDQSLNTEALF. The CDR3 nucleotides are TGTGCCAGCATCTTAGATCAGTCCCTGAACACTGAAGCTCTCTTT.

Comments on this clonotype: The germline gene is not matched at one end of the junction; a read error may be the cause. V and J are TRBV6-6 and TRBJ2-7; weak D call: TRBD2 (5 bases). CDR1 is MNHNY and CDR2 is SVGAGI in the germline V gene (reference sequence). The CDR3 is 15 amino acids. CDR3 amino acids: CASSHQTRGDYEQNF. The CDR3 nucleotides are TGTGCCAGCAGTCACCAGACACGGGGAGACTACGAGCAGAACTTC.

In regard to this clonotype: This may come from a read error, since a much larger clone is one base off. The genes are TRBV11-2 and TRBJ2-5; no clear D gene. Germline loops: CDR1 SGHAT, CDR2 FQNNGV. This CDR3 contains 13 residues. The CDR3 loop reads CASSVMYQETKYF. CDR3 coding DNA: TGTGCCAGCAGCGTCATGTACCAAGAGACCAAGTACTTC.

Many counts were recorded for this clonotype. The chain links TRBV20-1 to TRBJ2-1, with TRBD2 matching over 11 bases. This CDR3 is 17 amino acids long. V lost 0 bases and J lost 7; bases outside the gene matches: 11. CDR1 is DFQATT, CDR2 SNEGSKA, per germline (reference sequence). DNA for the CDR3: TGCAGTGCTAGAGATGATCTAGCGGGAGGAAGAGTGAATGAGCAGTTCTTC. Protein product: CSARDDLAGGRVNEQFF.

The CDR3 spells CASSREERRGDGDTQYF. CDR3 DNA sequence: TGCGCCAGCAGTCGTGAAGAAAGGCGGGGGGACGGAGATACGCAGTATTTT. J is TRBJ2-3 and V is TRBV23-1; 8 positions match TRBD2. TRBV23-1 is labeled an ORF, and its function is uncertain. Germline trimming cut 4 bases from V and 5 bases from J; bases unmatched to any gene: 14. There are 17 residues in the CDR3.

The rearrangement uses TRBV6-6 and TRBJ2-7; TRBD2 agrees at 9 bases. Germline CDR1 and CDR2: MNHNY and SVGAGI (reference sequence). This CDR3 contains 17 residues. With 0 bases clipped from V and 3 bases from J, the junction kept 9 bases outside the gene matches. The CDR3 DNA reads as TGTGCCAGCAGTTACTCAACGTTGACTAGCGGAGTCTACGAGCAGTACTTC. Its translation is CASSYSTLTSGVYEQYF.

The sample holds a few counts of this clonotype. The junction differs from germline at one of its ends, possibly a read error. The J gene is TRBJ2-2, the V gene TRBV12-3 or TRBV12-4, with TRBD1 identical over 9 bases. This CDR3 region has 16 residues. The CDR3 sequence is CASSSNRGRVEGELFF. Written as DNA, the CDR3 is TGCGCCAGCAGTTCCAACAGGGGGCGCGTGGAGGGGGAGCTGTTTTTT.

The chain is built from TRBV10-3 and TRBJ2-7, with TRBD1 matching 7 bases. After removal of 4 bases from V and 2 bases from J, the junction contained 11 bases not matched to a gene. CDR1 and CDR2 (germline): ENHRY, SYGVKD. CDR3 length: 16 amino acids. The DNA for the CDR3 is TGTGCCATCAGTGTAACCACAGGGGTTCCGGCCTACGAGCAGTACTTC. Residues: CAISVTTGVPAYEQYF.

V usage is TRBV5-1 and J usage is TRBJ2-3, with 9 bases fitting TRBD1. Germline lookup yields CDR1 SGHRS and CDR2 YFSETQ. The CDR3 totals 15 residues. Trimming took 6 bases from V and 5 from J; bases not matched to a gene: 10. CDR3 amino acids: CASNSRTGAIDTQYF. The CDR3 nucleotides are TGCGCCAGCAACTCTAGGACAGGGGCAATAGATACGCAGTATTTT.